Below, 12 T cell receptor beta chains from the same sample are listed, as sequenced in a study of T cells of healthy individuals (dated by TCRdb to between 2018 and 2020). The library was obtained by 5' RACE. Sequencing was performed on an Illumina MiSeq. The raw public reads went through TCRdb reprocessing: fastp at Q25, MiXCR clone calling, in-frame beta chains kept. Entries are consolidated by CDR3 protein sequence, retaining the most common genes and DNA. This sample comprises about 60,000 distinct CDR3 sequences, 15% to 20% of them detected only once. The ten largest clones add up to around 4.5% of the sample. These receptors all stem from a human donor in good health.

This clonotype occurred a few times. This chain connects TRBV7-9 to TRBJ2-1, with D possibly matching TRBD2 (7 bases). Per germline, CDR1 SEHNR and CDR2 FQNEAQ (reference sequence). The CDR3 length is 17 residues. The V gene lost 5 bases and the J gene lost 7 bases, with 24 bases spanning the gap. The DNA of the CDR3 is TGTGCCAGCAGCCCTGCCCCTTTCCGGGGGGCCACGAATGAGCAGTTCTTC. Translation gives CASSPAPFRGATNEQFF.

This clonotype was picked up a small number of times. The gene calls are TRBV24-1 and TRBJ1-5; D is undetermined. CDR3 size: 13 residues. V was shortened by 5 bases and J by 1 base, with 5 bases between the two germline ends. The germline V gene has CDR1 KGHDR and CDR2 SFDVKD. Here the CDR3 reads CATSAASNQPQHF. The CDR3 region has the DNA TGTGCCACCAGTGCTGCCAGCAATCAGCCCCAGCATTTT.

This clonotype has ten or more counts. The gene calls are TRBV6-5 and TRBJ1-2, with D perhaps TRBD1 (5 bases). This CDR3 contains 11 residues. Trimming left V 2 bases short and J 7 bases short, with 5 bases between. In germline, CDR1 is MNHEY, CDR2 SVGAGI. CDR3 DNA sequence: TGTGCCAGCAGTTACGGGGGTGGCTACACCTTC. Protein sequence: CASSYGGGYTF.

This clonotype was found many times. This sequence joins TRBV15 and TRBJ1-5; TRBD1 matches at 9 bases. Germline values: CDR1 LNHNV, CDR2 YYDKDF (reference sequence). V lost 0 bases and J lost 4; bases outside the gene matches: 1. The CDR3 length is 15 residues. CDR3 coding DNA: TGTGCCACCAGCAGAGATGGGACAGGGAATCAGCCCCAGCATTTT. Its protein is CATSRDGTGNQPQHF.

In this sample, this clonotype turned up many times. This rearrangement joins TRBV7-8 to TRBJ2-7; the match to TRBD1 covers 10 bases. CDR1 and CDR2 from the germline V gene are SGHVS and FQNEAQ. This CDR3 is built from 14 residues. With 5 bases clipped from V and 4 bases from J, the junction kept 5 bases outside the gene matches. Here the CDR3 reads CASSLGQGLYEQYF. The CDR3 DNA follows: TGTGCCAGCAGCCTGGGACAGGGGCTTTACGAGCAGTACTTC.

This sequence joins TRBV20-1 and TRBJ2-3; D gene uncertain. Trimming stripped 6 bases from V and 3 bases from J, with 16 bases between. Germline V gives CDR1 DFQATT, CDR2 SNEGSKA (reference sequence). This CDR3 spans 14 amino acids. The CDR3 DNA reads TGCAGTGCCCCGTCCATAGAGGTAACAGATACGCAGTATTTT. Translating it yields CSAPSIEVTDTQYF.

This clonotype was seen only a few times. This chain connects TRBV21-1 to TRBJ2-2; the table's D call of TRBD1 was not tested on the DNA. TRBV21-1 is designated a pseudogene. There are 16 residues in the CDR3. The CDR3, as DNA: TGTGCCAGCAGCAAGGGACAGGGGGTCCTCACCGGGGAGCTGTTTTTT. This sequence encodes CASSKGQGVLTGELFF.

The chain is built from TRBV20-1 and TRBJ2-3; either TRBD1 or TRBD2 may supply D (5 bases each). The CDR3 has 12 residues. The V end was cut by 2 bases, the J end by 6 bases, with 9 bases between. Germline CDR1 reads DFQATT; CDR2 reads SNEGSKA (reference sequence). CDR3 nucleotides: TGCAGTGCTAGAAAGGGACCGGATACGCAGTATTTT. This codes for CSARKGPDTQYF.

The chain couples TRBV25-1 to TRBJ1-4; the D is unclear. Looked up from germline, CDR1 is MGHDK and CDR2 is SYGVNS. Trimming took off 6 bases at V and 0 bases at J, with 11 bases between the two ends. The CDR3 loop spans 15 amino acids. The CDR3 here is CASSHLKATNEKLFF. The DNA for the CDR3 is TGTGCCAGCAGCCACCTGAAAGCAACTAATGAAAAACTGTTTTTT.

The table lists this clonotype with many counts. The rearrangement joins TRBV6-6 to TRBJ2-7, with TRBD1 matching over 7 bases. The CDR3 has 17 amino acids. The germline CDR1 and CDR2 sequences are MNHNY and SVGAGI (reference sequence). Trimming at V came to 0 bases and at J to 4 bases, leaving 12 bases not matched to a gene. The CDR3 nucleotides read TGTGCCAGCAGTTACTCGGGGCGAGGGGACAGAGCGTACGAGCAGTACTTC. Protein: CASSYSGRGDRAYEQYF.

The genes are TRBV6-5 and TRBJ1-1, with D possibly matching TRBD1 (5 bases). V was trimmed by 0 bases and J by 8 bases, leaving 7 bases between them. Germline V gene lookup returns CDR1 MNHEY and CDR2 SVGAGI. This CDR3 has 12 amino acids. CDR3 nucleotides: TGTGCCAGCAGTTACTCTTCAGGGGAAGCTTTCTTT. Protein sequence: CASSYSSGEAFF.

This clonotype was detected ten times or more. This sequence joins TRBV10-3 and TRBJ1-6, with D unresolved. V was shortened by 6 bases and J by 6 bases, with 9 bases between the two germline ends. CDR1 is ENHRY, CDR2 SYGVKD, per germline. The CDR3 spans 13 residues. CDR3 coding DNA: TGTGCCATCAGAGGACCGGTTAATTCACCCCTCCACTTT. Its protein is CAIRGPVNSPLHF.